This section outlines one T cell receptor beta chain sequence together with its context. Its antigen is unknown. CDR3 length equals 14 residues. V dropped 6 bases and J dropped 3; count of bases not matched to a gene: 3. Per the germline V gene, CDR1 is WNHNN and CDR2 is SYGVQD (reference sequence). The sample is drawn from a study of cytomegalovirus exposure and HLA in healthy donors. The study, taken as a whole, reports: Within the data, a cluster of highly shared sequence variants was likely a sequencing artifact. Serostatus for CMV was the only available immune exposure information. Analysis was performed later, and it showed HLA-associated TCR beta chains to be more clonally expanded than equally common others.

This PCR relied on a set of 60 Vbeta primers and 13 Jbeta primers. Clones were read by immunoSEQ multiplex PCR, and TCRdb kept only the in-frame ones, dropping some. The sample lists 210,000 or so clones; about 88% were seen once. The sample consisted of PBMCs. The TCR comes from a girl under 10 years old in good health and CMV-seronegative. The chain recombines TRBV10-1 with TRBJ2-5; 11 bases align to TRBD2. CDR3 sequence reads: CASSPLAGEETQYF. CDR3 coding DNA: TGCGCCAGCAGCCCACTAGCGGGGGAAGAGACCCAGTACTTC.